Below, one TCR beta chain is given with its context. The sample belongs to a study of regulatory T cells in long-lasting Graves disease. With iRepertoire HTBI primers and Arm-PCR of CDR3 regions, TCR beta libraries were built. In the original workflow: Identification yielded approximately 60 TRBV and roughly 14 TRBJ segments across samples. One entry per CDR3 protein results from TCRdb running MiXCR on the multiplex PCR reads. For this entry, the V and J calls and clone size follow TCRdb and not the study's own pipeline. The data show around 320,000 distinct CDR3 sequences, over 15% seen once. Germline V CDR1 and CDR2: MDHEN, SYDVKM. The CDR3 totals 13 residues. Trimming stripped 6 bases from V and 8 bases from J, with 13 bases between. This sample's time point: newly diagnosed GD, antithyroid drugs for less than 3 months. The TCR library was prepared using RNA isolated from PBMCs. Under American Thyroid Association guidelines, Graves' disease was diagnosed. As collected, the peripheral blood samples measured 8 to 9 milliliters each and went into EDTA tubes.

The same data also went into a second study, on T cells in Graves' hyperthyroidism and ophthalmopathy.

The chain combines TRBV28 with TRBJ1-4, with D possibly matching TRBD1 (6 bases). Sequenced here: peripheral blood mononuclear cells (PBMCs), sampled at new diagnosis, from a patient treated with antithyroid drugs. The clonotype originates from a man between 35 and 55 years old with Graves disease. This CDR3 reads CASSAPGGEKLFF. In DNA form, the CDR3 reads TGTGCCAGCAGCGCCCCCGGGGGCGAAAAACTGTTTTTT. Supplemented by reference TRBV28 and TRBJ1-4, the full variable domain reads DVKVTQSSRYLVKRTGEKVFLECVQDMDHENMFWYRQDPGLGLRLIYFSYDVKMKEKGDIPEGYSVSREKKERFSLILESASTNQTSMYLCASSAPGGEKLFFGSGTQLSVL.